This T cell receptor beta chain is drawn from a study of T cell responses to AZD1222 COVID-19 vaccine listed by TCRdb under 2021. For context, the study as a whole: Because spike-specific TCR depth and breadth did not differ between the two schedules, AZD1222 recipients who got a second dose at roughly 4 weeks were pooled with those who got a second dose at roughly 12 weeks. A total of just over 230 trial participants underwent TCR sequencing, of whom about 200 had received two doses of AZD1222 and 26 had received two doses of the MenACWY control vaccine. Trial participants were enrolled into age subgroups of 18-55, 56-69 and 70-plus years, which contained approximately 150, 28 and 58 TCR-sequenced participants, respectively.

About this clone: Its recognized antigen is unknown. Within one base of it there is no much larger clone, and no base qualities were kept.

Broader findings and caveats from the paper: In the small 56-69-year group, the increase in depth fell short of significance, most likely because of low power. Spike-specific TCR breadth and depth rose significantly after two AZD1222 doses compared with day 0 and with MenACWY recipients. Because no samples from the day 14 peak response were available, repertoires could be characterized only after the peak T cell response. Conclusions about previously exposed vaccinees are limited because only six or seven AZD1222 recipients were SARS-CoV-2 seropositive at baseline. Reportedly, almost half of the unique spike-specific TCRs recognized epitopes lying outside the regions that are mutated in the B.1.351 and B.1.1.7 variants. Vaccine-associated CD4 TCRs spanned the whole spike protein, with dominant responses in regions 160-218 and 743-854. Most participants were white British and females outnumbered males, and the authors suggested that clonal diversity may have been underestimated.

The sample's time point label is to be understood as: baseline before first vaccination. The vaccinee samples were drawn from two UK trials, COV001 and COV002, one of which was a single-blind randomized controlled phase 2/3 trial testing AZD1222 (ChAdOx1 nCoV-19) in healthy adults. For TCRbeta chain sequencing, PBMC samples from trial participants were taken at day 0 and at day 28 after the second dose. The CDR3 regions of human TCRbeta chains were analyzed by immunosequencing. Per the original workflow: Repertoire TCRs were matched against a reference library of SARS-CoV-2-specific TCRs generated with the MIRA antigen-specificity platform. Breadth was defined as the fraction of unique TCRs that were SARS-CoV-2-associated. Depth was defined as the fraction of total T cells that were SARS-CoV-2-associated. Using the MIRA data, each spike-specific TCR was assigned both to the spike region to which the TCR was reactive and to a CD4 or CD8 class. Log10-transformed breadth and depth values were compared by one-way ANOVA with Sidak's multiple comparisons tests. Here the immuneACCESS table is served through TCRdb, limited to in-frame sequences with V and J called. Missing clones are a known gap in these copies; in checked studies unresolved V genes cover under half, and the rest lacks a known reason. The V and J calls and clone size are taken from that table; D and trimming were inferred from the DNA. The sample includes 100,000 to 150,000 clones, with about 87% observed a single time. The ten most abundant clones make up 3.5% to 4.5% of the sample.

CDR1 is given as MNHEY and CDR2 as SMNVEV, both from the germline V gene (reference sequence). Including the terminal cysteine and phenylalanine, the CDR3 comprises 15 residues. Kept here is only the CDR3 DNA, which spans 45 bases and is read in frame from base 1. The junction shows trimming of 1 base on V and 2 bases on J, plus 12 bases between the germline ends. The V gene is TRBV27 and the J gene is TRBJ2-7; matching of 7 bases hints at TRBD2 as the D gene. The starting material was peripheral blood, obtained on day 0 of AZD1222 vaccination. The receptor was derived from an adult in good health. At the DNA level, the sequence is TGTGCCAGCAGTTTATTGGCGGGGGACACCTACGAGCAGTACTTC. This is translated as CASSLLAGDTYEQYF.